The 4 T cell receptor beta chains presented below share a single source sample, sequenced in a study of regulatory T cells in long-lasting Graves disease. Time point given: newly diagnosed GD, antithyroid drugs for less than 3 months. There was RNA extracted from PBMCs, and the TCR library was made from it. Combining iRepertoire HTBI primers with Arm-PCR of CDR3 regions, the authors built TCR beta libraries. From the multiplex PCR reads, TCRdb called clonotypes with MiXCR, one entry per CDR3 protein. Among 530,000 or so distinct CDR3 sequences listed, roughly 14% were seen once. These records were also assigned to another study, of T cells in Graves' hyperthyroidism and ophthalmopathy.

Specimen: peripheral blood mononuclear cells (PBMCs), collected at new diagnosis, from a patient treated with antithyroid drugs. These receptors all come from a young man with Graves disease.

A remark on this clonotype: This may be a read error: a much more frequent sequence differs by one nucleotide. The CDR3 here is CAGSPLRSGTEAFF. CDR3 nucleotides: TGTGCCGGCAGCCCCCTCCGCTCGGGCACTGAAGCTTTCTTT. V is TRBV3-1 and J is TRBJ1-1; unclear D gene. The CDR3 is 14 amino acids. Per the germline V gene, CDR1 is LGHDT and CDR2 is YNNKEL (reference sequence).

This clonotype was detected many times. The rearrangement uses TRBV5-1 and TRBJ1-2; D possibly corresponds to TRBD1 (5 bases). The CDR3 totals 13 residues. Deletions cut 3 bases from V and 8 bases from J, with 14 bases between. Germline-derived CDR1 and CDR2 are SGHRS and YFSETQ. The CDR3 is CASSSQGGSGYTF. The CDR3 DNA sequence: TGCGCCAGCAGCTCGCAGGGCGGTAGCGGCTACACCTTC.

This clonotype was counted between two and nine times. The gene calls are TRBV12-3 or TRBV12-4 and TRBJ2-1, with D uncertain. Trimming left V 5 bases short and J 0 bases short, with 11 bases between. This CDR3 is built from 15 residues. The chain's CDR3 is CASSEGSSSYNEQFF. CDR3 coding DNA: TGTGCCAGCAGTGAAGGGTCCAGCTCCTACAATGAGCAGTTCTTC.

This clonotype was seen repeatedly, ten times or more. The chain links TRBV6-9 to TRBJ2-1, with TRBD2 matching over 10 bases. This CDR3 spans 15 amino acids. Looked up from germline, CDR1 is MNHGY and CDR2 is SVAAGI. Losses at the gene ends were 2 bases for V and 6 bases for J; bases not matched to a gene: 4. In nucleotides, the CDR3 is TGTGCCAGCAGTTATGGACTAGCGGACACCAATGAGCAGTTCTTC. Its translation is CASSYGLADTNEQFF.